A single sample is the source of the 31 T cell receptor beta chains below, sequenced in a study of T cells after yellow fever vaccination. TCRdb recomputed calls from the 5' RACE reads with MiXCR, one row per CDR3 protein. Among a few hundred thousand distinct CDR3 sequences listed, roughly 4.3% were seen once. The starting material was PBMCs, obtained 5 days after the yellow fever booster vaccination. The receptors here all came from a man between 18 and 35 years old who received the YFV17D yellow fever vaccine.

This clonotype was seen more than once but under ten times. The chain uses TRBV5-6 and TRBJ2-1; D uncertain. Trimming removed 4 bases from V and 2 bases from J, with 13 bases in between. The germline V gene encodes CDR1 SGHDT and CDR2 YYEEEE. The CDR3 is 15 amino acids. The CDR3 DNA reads TGTGCCAGCAGCGCTCCAGACAACACCTACAATGAGCAGTTCTTC. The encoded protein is CASSAPDNTYNEQFF.

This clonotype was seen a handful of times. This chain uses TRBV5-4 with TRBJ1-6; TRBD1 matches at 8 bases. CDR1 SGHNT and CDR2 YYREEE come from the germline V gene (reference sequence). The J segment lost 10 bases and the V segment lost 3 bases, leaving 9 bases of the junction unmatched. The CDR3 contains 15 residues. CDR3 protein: CASSYGQGIGSPLHF. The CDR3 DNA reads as TGTGCCAGCAGCTACGGACAGGGCATCGGGTCACCCCTCCACTTT.

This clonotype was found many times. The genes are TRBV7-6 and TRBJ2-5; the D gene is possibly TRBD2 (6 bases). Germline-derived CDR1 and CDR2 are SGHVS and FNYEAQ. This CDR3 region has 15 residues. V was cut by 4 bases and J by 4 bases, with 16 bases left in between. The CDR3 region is CASSSMRGVGETQYF. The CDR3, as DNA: TGTGCCAGCAGCTCAATGCGGGGTGTAGGAGAGACCCAGTACTTC.

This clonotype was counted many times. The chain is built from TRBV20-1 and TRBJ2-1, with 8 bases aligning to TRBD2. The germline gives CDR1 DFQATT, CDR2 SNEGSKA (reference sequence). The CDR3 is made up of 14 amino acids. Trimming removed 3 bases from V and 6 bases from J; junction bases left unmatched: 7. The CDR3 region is CSARVGGAVNEQFF. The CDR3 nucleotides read TGCAGTGCTAGGGTCGGGGGGGCCGTCAATGAGCAGTTCTTC.

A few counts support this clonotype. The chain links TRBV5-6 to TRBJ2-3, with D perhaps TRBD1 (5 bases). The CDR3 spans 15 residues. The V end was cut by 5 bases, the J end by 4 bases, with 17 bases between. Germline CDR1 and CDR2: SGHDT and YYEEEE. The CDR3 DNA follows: TGTGCCAGCAGATATACGTCCCAGGGTGCAGATACGCAGTATTTT. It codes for CASRYTSQGADTQYF.

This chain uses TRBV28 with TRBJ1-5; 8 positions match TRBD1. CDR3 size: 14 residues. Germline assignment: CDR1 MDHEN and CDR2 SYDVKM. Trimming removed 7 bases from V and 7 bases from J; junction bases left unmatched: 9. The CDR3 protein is CASTPDREVQPQHF. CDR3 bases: TGTGCCAGCACCCCGGACAGGGAGGTCCAGCCCCAGCATTTT.

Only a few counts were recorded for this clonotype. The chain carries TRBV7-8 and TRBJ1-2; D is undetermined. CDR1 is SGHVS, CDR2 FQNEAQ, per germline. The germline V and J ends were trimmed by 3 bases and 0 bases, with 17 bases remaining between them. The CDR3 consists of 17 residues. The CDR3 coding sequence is TGTGCCAGCAGCTTTAGAGTTAGGTACAGCGCTAACTATGGCTACACCTTC. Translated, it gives CASSFRVRYSANYGYTF.

In nucleotides, the CDR3 is TGTGCCACCAGTGACGGCTCTGCCGGCAAAAACATTCAGTACTTC. Its protein product is CATSDGSAGKNIQYF. V usage is TRBV24-1 and J usage is TRBJ2-4, with D uncertain. V was cut by 4 bases and J by 3 bases, with 12 bases left in between. This CDR3 contains 15 residues. Germline values: CDR1 KGHDR, CDR2 SFDVKD.

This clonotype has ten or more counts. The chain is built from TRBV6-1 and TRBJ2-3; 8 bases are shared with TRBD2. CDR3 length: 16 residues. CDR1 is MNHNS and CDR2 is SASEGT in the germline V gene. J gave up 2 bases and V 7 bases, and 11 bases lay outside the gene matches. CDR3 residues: CASTIGLAGPTDTQYF. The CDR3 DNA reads TGTGCCAGCACCATCGGCTTAGCGGGGCCCACAGATACGCAGTATTTT.

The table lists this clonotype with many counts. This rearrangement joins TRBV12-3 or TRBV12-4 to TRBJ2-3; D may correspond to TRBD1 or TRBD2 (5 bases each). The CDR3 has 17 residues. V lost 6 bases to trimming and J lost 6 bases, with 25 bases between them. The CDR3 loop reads CASSIPQGVRIRDTQYF. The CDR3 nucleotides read TGTGCCAGCAGCATCCCCCAGGGAGTACGGATTCGGGATACGCAGTATTTT.

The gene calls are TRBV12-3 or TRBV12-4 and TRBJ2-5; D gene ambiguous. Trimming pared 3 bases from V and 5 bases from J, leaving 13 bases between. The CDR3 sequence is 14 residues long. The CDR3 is CASSFGQARETQYF. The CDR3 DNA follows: TGTGCCAGCAGTTTCGGCCAAGCTCGGGAGACCCAGTACTTC.

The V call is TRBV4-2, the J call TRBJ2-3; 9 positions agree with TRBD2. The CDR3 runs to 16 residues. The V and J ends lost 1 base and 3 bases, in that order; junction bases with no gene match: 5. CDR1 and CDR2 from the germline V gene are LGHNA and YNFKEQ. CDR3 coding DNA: TGTGCCAGCAGCCAAGTTCCGGGACTAGCTACAGATACGCAGTATTTT. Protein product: CASSQVPGLATDTQYF.

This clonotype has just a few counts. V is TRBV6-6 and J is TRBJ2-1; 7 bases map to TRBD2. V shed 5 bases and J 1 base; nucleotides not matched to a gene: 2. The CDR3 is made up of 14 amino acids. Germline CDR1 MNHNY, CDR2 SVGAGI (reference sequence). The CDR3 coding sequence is TGTGCCAGCAGTAAAGCGGGGTCCTACAATGAGCAGTTCTTC. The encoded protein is CASSKAGSYNEQFF.

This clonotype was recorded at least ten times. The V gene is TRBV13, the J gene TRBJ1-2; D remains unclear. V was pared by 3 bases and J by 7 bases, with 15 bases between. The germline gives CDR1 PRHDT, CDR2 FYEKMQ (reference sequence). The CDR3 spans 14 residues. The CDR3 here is CASSFGSGFAGYTF. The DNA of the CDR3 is TGTGCCAGCAGCTTTGGATCAGGTTTTGCTGGCTACACCTTC.

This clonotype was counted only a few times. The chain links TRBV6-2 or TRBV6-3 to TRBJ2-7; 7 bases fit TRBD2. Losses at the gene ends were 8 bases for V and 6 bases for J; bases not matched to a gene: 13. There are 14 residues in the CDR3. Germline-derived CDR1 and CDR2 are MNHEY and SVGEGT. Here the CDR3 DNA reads TGTGCCAGCCCCGGGTGTAGCGGGCTCGTCGAGCAGTACGTC. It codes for CASPGCSGLVEQYV.

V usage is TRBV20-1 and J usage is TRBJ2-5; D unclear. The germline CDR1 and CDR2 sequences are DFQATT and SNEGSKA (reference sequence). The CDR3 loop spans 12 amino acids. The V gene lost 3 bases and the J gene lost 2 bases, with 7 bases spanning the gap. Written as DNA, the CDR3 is TGCAGTGCTAGTTCCACGCAAGAGACCCAGTACTTC. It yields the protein CSASSTQETQYF.

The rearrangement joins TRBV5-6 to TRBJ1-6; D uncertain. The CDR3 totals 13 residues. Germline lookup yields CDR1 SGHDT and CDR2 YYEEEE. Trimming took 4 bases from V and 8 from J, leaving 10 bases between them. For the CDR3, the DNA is TGTGCCAGCAGCCCTAACCGGTATTCACCCCTCCACTTT. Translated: CASSPNRYSPLHF.

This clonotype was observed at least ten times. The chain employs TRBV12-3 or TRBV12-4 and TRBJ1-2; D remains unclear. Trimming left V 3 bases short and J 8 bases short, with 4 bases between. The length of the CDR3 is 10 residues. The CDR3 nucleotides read TGTGCCAGCAGTTTTTCCGGCTACACCTTC. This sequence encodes CASSFSGYTF.

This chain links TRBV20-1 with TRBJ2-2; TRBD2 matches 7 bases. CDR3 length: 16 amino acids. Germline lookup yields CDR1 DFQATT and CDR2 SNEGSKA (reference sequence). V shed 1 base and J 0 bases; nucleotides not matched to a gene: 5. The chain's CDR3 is CSARVGGVANTGELFF. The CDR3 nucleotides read TGCAGTGCTAGAGTTGGGGGGGTAGCGAACACCGGGGAGCTGTTTTTT.

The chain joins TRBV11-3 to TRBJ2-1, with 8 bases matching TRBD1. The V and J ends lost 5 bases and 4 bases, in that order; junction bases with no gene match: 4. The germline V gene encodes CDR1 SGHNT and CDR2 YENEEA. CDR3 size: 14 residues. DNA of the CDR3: TGTGCCAGCAGCCCAAGGACAGGGTACAATGAGCAGTTCTTC. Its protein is CASSPRTGYNEQFF.

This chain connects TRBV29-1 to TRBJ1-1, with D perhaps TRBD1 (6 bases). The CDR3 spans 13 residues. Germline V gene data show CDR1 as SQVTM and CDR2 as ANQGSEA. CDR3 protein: CSFRQVTNTEAFF. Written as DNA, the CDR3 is TGCAGTTTCAGACAGGTCACAAACACTGAAGCTTTCTTT. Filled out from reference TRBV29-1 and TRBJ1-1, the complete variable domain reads SAVISQKPSRDICQRGTSLTIQCQVDSQVTMMFWYRQQPGQSLTLIATANQGSEATYESGFVIDKFPISRPNLTFSTLTVSNMSPEDSSIYLCSFRQVTNTEAFFGQGTRLTVV.

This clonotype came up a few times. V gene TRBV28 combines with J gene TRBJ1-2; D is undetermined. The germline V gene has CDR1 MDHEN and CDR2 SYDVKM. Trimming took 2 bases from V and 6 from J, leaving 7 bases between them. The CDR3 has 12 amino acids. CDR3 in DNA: TGTGCCAGCAGTTTACAGGAGGATGGCTACACCTTC. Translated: CASSLQEDGYTF.

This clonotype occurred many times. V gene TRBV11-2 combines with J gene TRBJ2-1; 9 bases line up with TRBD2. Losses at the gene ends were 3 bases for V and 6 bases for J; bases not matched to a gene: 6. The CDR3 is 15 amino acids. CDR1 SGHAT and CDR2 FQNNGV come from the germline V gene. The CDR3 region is CASSFPAGGPNEQFF. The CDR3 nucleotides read TGTGCCAGCAGCTTTCCAGCGGGGGGCCCCAATGAGCAGTTCTTC.

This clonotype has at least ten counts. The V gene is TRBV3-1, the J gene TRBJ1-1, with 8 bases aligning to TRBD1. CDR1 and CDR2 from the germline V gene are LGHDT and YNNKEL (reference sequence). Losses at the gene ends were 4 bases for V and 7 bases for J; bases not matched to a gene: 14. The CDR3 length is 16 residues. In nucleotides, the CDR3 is TGTGCCAGCAGCCGAAACGAACAAGACAGGGGTGGTGAAGCTTTCTTT. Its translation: CASSRNEQDRGGEAFF.

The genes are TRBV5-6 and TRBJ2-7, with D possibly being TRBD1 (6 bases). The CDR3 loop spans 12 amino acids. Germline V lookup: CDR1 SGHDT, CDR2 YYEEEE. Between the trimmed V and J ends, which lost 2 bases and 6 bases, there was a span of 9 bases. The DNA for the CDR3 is TGTGCCAGCAGCTTACAGGGCTTCGAGCAGTACTTC. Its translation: CASSLQGFEQYF. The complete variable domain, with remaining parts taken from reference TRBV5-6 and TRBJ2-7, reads DAGVTQSPTHLIKTRGQQVTLRCSPKSGHDTVSWYQQALGQGPQFIFQYYEEEERQRGNFPDRFSGHQFPNYSSELNVNALLLGDSALYLCASSLQGFEQYFGPGTRLTVT.

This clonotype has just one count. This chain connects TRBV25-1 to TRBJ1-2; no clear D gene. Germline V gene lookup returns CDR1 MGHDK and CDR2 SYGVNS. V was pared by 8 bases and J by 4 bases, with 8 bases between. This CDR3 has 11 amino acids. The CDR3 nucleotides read TGTGCCAGCCTATCCACCTATGGCTACACCTTC. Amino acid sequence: CASLSTYGYTF.

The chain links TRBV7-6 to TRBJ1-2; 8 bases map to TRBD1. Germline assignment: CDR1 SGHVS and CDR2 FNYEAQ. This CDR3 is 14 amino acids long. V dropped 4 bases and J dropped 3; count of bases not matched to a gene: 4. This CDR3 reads CASSSDRGDYGYTF. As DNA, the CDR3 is TGTGCCAGCAGCTCAGACAGGGGAGACTATGGCTACACCTTC. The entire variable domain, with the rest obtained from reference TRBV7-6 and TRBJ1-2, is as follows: GAGVSQSPRYKVTKRGQDVALRCDPISGHVSLYWYRQALGQGPEFLTYFNYEAQQDKSGLPNDRFSAERPEGSISTLTIQRTEQRDSAMYRCASSSDRGDYGYTFGSGTRLTVV.

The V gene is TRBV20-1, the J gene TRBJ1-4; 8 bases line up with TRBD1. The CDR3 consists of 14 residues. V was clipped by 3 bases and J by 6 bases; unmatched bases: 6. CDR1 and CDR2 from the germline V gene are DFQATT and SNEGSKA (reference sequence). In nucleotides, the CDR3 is TGCAGTGCTAGGACAGGGGTATTCGATGAAAAACTGTTTTTT. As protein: CSARTGVFDEKLFF.

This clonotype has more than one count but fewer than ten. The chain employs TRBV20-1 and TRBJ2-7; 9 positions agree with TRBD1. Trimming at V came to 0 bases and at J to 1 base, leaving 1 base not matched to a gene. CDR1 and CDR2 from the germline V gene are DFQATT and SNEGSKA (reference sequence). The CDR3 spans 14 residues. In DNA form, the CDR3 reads TGCAGTGCTAGAGAGGGACAGGGATCCTACGAGCAGTACTTC. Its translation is CSAREGQGSYEQYF.

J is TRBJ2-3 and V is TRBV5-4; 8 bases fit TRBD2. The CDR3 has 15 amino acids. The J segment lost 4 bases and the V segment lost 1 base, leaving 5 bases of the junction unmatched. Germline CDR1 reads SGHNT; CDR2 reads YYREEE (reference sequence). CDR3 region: CASSLNGGAADTQYF. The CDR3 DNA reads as TGTGCCAGCAGCTTGAACGGGGGGGCGGCAGATACGCAGTATTTT. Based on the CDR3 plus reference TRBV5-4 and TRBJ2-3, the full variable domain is ETGVTQSPTHLIKTRGQQVTLRCSSQSGHNTVSWYQQALGQGPQFIFQYYREEENGRGNFPPRFSGLQFPNYSSELNVNALELDDSALYLCASSLNGGAADTQYFGPGTRLTVL.

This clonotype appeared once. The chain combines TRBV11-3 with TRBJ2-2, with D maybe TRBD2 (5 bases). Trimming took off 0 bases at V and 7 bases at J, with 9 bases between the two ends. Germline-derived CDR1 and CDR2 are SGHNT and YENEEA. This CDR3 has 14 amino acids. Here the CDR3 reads CASSLDLGSGELFF. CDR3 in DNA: TGTGCCAGCAGCTTAGATCTGGGGAGCGGGGAGCTGTTTTTT.